What follows is one T cell receptor beta chain and its context. The antigen is not known. The data originate from a study of cytomegalovirus exposure and HLA in healthy donors. Study results and limitations: Subsequent analysis of the approximately 110 validation repertoires found a tendency for first-cohort TCR clusters to co-occur.

TCRdb's copy holds only in-frame clones and misses some; the assay was immunoSEQ multiplex PCR. The profile shows 100,000 to 150,000 clones, approximately 88% of them singletons. V was pared by 4 bases and J by 2 bases, with 8 bases of the junction left unmatched. Germline assignment: CDR1 SGHDT and CDR2 YYEEEE. The CDR3 extends over 15 amino acids. It was the approximately 120-subject validation cohort, separate from the roughly 700-subject first cohort, to which the donors belonged. The clonotype originates from a woman aged 18-30 years in good health and CMV-seronegative. The chain uses TRBV5-6 and TRBJ2-7; 8 bases are a match to TRBD1. Material: PBMCs. This CDR3 reads CASSGGQGSTYEQYF. DNA for the CDR3: TGTGCCAGCAGCGGAGGACAGGGTTCAACCTACGAGCAGTACTTC.